This record covers a single TCR beta chain. This clonotype was seen at least ten times. Its antigen target is currently unknown. The input lacks base qualities; no much larger clone sits a single base away. This specimen comes from a study of regulatory T cells in long-lasting Graves disease (dated by TCRdb to the early 2020s). Context from the whole study: In the newly diagnosed Graves' disease group, patients had been taking antithyroid drugs for less than 3 months. Patients with persistent Graves' disease were compared with patients with newly diagnosed Graves' disease using TCR sequencing and RNA sequencing of peripheral blood. The study was conducted in China and was registered as a clinical trial. A total of around 35 samples underwent TCR sequencing, from 13 patients with persistent Graves' disease and 20 patients with newly diagnosed Graves' disease.

This sample's time point label indicates: newly diagnosed GD, antithyroid drugs for less than 3 months. RNA was extracted from PBMCs in TRIzol for both TCR sequencing and RNA sequencing. Graves' disease was diagnosed according to American Thyroid Association guidelines. The patients came from an endocrinology department in Xi'an, China. Each patient gave approximately 9 milliliters of peripheral blood, collected in an EDTA anticoagulant tube. Ficoll Paque Plus density gradient separation was used to isolate PBMCs, and no further T cell sorting was performed. An Agilent 2100 Bioanalyzer and agarose gel were used to assess RNA quality, and a NanoDrop 2000 was used to measure RNA concentration. CDR1 and CDR2 are drawn from the germline V gene: MGHRA, YSYEKL. Measured from the cysteine to the phenylalanine, the CDR3 is 15 residues long. Here the CDR3 DNA is all that survives: 45 bases in frame from base 1. A distance of 9 bases separates the germline ends of V and J, which lose 2 bases and 1 base respectively.

Broad study findings and their caveats: The authors acknowledged the small sample size as a limitation that may reduce accuracy. A larger number of public clonotypes was shared among persistent patients (more than 2,500) than among newly diagnosed patients (over 850). Only peripheral blood was studied, because thyroid tissue, the primary lesion, was inaccessible. Lower TCR Shannon entropy and fewer highly expanded clones were observed in persistent Graves' disease patients than in newly diagnosed patients, which suggested clonal expansion. Sequencing and analysis were restricted to the TCR beta chain. Preferential use of TRBV28, TRBJ1-2 and TRBJ2-5 was observed in persistent disease, whereas TRBV20-1 and TRBJ2-1 were favored in newly diagnosed disease.

Library preparation used multiplex PCR. Sequencer: Illumina HiSeq 4000. CDR3 regions were amplified by Arm-PCR with iRepertoire HTBI primers to construct TCR beta libraries. Before sequencing, the PCR products underwent gel purification. Per the authors' processing: Gene usage analysis of CDR3 amino acid clonotypes relied on the roughly 58 TRBV and 14 TRBJ segments identified across samples. Filtered high-quality paired reads were merged into contigs using COPE and FqMerger. BLAST was used to align contigs to the IMGT TRBV, TRBD and TRBJ reference genes, and CDR3 was defined following IMGT. Clonotypes above 0.1% frequency were classified as highly expanded clones. Shannon entropy served as the measure of repertoire diversity, while the Gini coefficient captured V-J evenness. Public clonotypes were defined as clonotypes shared by more than one individual. TCRdb passed the public sequencing reads through fastp at Q25 and MiXCR, retaining productive beta sequences. When rows share a CDR3 protein, they turn into one entry using the most common DNA and genes. The V and J calls were not made by the authors but by TCRdb's processing. The sample has approximately 400,000 distinct CDR3 sequences on record, around 16% of them singletons. The ten largest clones add up to about 8.2% of the sample.

Another study also made use of these data, one on T cells in Graves' hyperthyroidism and ophthalmopathy. Looking at the second paper: A patient counted as having stable Graves' hyperthyroidism if no progression to ophthalmopathy occurred over 18 months of follow-up. The hyperthyroidism patients were between 18 and 65 years old and newly diagnosed, with a disease duration of less than 2 months. Exclusion was applied to patients with uncontrolled infections, other autoimmune diseases, pregnancy or lactation. Diagnoses were established on the basis of clinical symptoms, serum thyroxine and TRAb, thyroid ultrasound, and orbital computed tomography. For the first round of RT-PCR on the TCR CDR3, the HTBI primer set was used together with the Qiagen OneStep RT-PCR kit. Most expanded thyroid clonotypes (frequency above 0.001) were also found in blood, which suggests that blood repertoires may mirror thyroid immune responses. A 13 V-J signature model separated ophthalmopathy from stable hyperthyroidism, with just over 85% sensitivity and 81% to 82% specificity in cross-validation and 80%/75% in testing. In validation, the model predicted progression to ophthalmopathy with roughly 66% sensitivity and 72% to 85% specificity, a median of approximately 6.7 months before onset. To identify distinguishing TCR V-J signatures, a discovery cohort of 90 to 100 patients was used, comprising some 43 with Graves' ophthalmopathy and some 60 with stable Graves' hyperthyroidism. Whether ophthalmopathy could be predicted prospectively was tested in an independent validation cohort made up of under 20 hyperthyroidism patients plus 17 patients who later progressed to ophthalmopathy. For training and testing, the 100 or so patients in the discovery cohort were randomly divided in a 7:3 ratio. In several Graves' hyperthyroidism patients, the study also compared T-cell repertoires from thyroid tissue with T-cell repertoires from blood. Following sampling, methimazole starting at 30 mg daily was given to hyperthyroidism patients, and high-dose intravenous methylprednisolone was given to ophthalmopathy patients. A second multiplex PCR round built the libraries, followed by size selection and purification. Libraries were sequenced paired-end with 100 bp reads on an Illumina HiSeq2000. SOAPnuke was used to process the raw data, removing reads that contained adapters or uncalled bases, had a mean Phred below 15, or lacked an exact match to the constant primer or identifier. COPE v1.2.5 was used to merge high-quality paired reads, and clonotypes were defined as unique nucleotide sequences. MiTCR v1.1 was used to align clonotypes to the IMGT TRBV, TRBD and TRBJ reference segments. Analysis was restricted to V-J combinations with a frequency above 0.0001, which covered about 99% of repertoires. The TCS score was defined as F50 (clonal expansion) divided by E x V (chaos), with BLOSUM62-based TCRdist calculated between CDR3 peptides within each V-J. Welch's t-statistics and random forest reduced 500 to 550 V-J features to 13, which were used in a naive Bayes classifier (R e1071). No statistical method was used to set the sample size in advance, and investigators knew the group allocation. According to the paper, TCR Vbeta CDR3 sequencing was carried out on 135 peripheral blood samples, which came from over 40 ophthalmopathy, 70 to 80 hyperthyroidism and approximately 17 progressor patients.

The clonotype originates from a woman between 40 and 50 years old with Graves disease. Donor details come from another sample of the same person, matched by shared clones. The chain joins TRBV4-1 to TRBJ1-5; the D segment cannot be called with confidence. Sequencing was performed on peripheral blood mononuclear cells (PBMCs), taken at new diagnosis, from a patient treated with antithyroid drugs. At the DNA level, the sequence is TGCGCCAGCAGCCAAAACGGTCAAAGCAATCAGCCCCAGCATTTT. It specifies CASSQNGQSNQPQHF.